Listed below are T cell receptor beta chains from one sample, sequenced in a study of T cell clones after liver transplantation. Sequencing used immunoSEQ multiplex PCR; TCRdb keeps in-frame clones, though not all of them. The sample records approximately 70,000 clones, 84% being singletons. The input for sequencing was CD4+ T cells from blood, taken roughly 50 months after liver transplant. These receptors were obtained from a human patient who received a liver transplant. Some of these T cells may belong to the graft donor. The CDR3 runs from the conserved cysteine through the conserved F or W. Each record gives: D gene, J gene, V gene, clone size, CDR3 protein, CDR3 DNA. D genes are given only for firm matches. Size tells how often a clone was seen (once, few, many) or the class of an expanded clone, and some rows leave it out.

TRBD1	TRBJ1-5	TRBV30	-	CAWSATGGQPQHF	TGTGCCTGGAGCGCAACAGGGGGACAGCCCCAGCATTTT
-	TRBJ2-4	TRBV2	medium-sized	CASSDTGSFVLAKNIQYF	TGTGCCAGCAGTGACACAGGCAGCTTCGTTCTAGCCAAAAACATTCAGTACTTC
TRBD2	TRBJ2-1	TRBV19	-	CASRGGTSGGEQFF	TGTGCCAGTAGGGGGGGGACTAGCGGAGGTGAGCAGTTCTTC
TRBD2	TRBJ2-5	TRBV4-3	once	CASSRNQAGQETQYF	TGCGCCAGCAGCCGGAACCAAGCGGGACAAGAGACCCAGTACTTC
-	TRBJ1-3	TRBV21-1	-	CARGRTSGNTIYF	TGTGCCAGGGGGCGGACAAGCGGAAACACCATATATTTT
-	TRBJ2-2	TRBV19	-	CASTRGHNTGELFF	TGTGCCAGTACGCGGGGACACAACACCGGGGAGCTGTTTTTT
-	TRBJ1-2	TRBV2	-	CASKGASGYGYTF	TGTGCCAGTAAAGGGGCGTCCGGGTATGGCTACACCTTC
TRBD1	TRBJ2-7	TRBV7-2	-	CASSSGEGAGSYEQYF	TGTGCCAGCAGCTCAGGTGAGGGGGCCGGATCCTACGAGCAGTACTTC
TRBD1	TRBJ1-2	TRBV11-2	once	CASSSQGGNYGYTF	TGTGCCAGCAGCTCGCAGGGGGGCAACTATGGCTACACCTTC
-	TRBJ1-1	TRBV19	-	CASSSGRGVTEAFF	TGTGCCAGTAGTAGCGGGCGAGGGGTAACTGAAGCTTTCTTT
-	TRBJ1-2	TRBV10-3	few	CAIGGNYGYTF	TGTGCCATCGGGGGTAACTATGGCTACACCTTC
-	TRBJ1-2	TRBV29-1	-	CSVAMTGYGYTF	TGCAGCGTTGCGATGACGGGTTATGGCTACACCTTC
TRBD2	TRBJ2-5	TRBV27	few	CASSVSGGARETQYF	TGTGCCAGCAGTGTTAGCGGGGGGGCCAGGGAGACCCAGTACTTC
TRBD1	TRBJ2-7	TRBV7-3	-	CASSTGGNTEQYF	TGTGCCAGCAGCACAGGGGGGAATACCGAGCAGTACTTC
-	TRBJ2-3	TRBV5-1	-	CASSLAGFGADTQYF	TGCGCCAGCAGCTTGGCGGGGTTCGGCGCAGATACGCAGTATTTT
-	TRBJ2-5	TRBV5-1	-	CASSYPEETQYF	TGCGCCAGCAGCTACCCGGAAGAGACCCAGTACTTC
TRBD1	TRBJ2-5	TRBV7-2	-	CASSYRTGTETQYF	TGTGCCAGCAGCTACAGGACAGGGACAGAGACCCAGTACTTC
TRBD2	TRBJ2-7	TRBV5-4	-	CASSLSSGRVAYEQYF	TGTGCCAGCAGCTTGAGTAGCGGGAGGGTAGCCTACGAGCAGTACTTC
-	TRBJ2-1	TRBV29-1	-	CSVGVNEQFF	TGCAGCGTTGGAGTGAATGAGCAGTTCTTC
-	TRBJ1-3	TRBV7-9	-	CASSLRVLSGSGNTIYF	TGTGCCAGCAGCTTAAGGGTCCTTTCGGGCTCTGGAAACACCATATATTTT
TRBD2	TRBJ2-3	TRBV11-2	-	CASSLGTSGGALGTDTQYF	TGTGCCAGCAGCTTAGGGACTAGCGGGGGGGCCTTGGGCACAGATACGCAGTATTTT
-	TRBJ2-7	TRBV20-1	-	CSAHRTYEQYF	TGCAGTGCTCATCGGACCTACGAGCAGTACTTC
-	TRBJ2-2	TRBV2	-	CAGGGEAGELFF	TGTGCCGGGGGTGGGGAGGCCGGGGAGCTGTTTTTT
-	TRBJ2-7	TRBV29-1	-	CSVETGRNEQYF	TGCAGCGTTGAAACAGGGAGGAACGAGCAGTACTTC
TRBD1	TRBJ2-1	TRBV18	-	CASSPRGQGRVNEQFF	TGTGCCAGCTCACCCCGGGGACAGGGGAGAGTGAATGAGCAGTTCTTC
-	TRBJ2-6	TRBV6-1	-	CAGGAGVFGANVLTF	TGTGCCGGCGGGGCCGGTGTATTTGGGGCCAACGTCCTGACTTTC
-	TRBJ2-2	TRBV10-1	-	CASSEVRGHSRLSNTGELFF	TGCGCCAGCAGTGAGGTACGAGGCCACTCTAGACTTTCTAACACCGGGGAGCTGTTTTTT
TRBD1	TRBJ1-3	TRBV28	-	CASSPHRGGNTIYF	TGTGCCAGCAGCCCCCACAGGGGGGGAAACACCATATATTTT
-	TRBJ1-5	TRBV7-2	-	CASSSDRYNQPQHF	TGTGCCAGCAGCTCGGACAGATACAATCAGCCCCAGCATTTT
TRBD2	TRBJ2-1	TRBV29-1	-	CSVHLSGTREYEQFF	TGCAGCGTCCACCTCAGCGGGACCCGAGAATATGAGCAGTTCTTC
-	TRBJ1-2	TRBV10-3	-	CAIGPPGNSYGYTF	TGTGCCATCGGGCCCCCAGGGAATTCCTATGGCTACACCTTC
TRBD1	TRBJ2-7	TRBV6-1	-	CASSYRDSYEQYF	TGTGCCAGCAGTTATAGGGACAGCTACGAGCAGTACTTC
-	TRBJ2-7	TRBV9	-	CASSALDSSYEQYF	TGTGCCAGCAGCGCACTGGACAGCTCCTACGAGCAGTACTTC
-	TRBJ2-1	TRBV18	once	CASSPQEGSYNEQFF	TGTGCCAGCTCACCACAAGAGGGCTCCTACAATGAGCAGTTCTTC
TRBD1	TRBJ1-6	TRBV5-6	-	CASSLPGNRGSPLHF	TGTGCCAGCAGCTTGCCGGGGAACAGGGGATCACCCCTCCACTTT
TRBD2	TRBJ2-7	TRBV20-1	few	CSAGGSGGQYF	TGCAGTGCTGGTGGGTCGGGGGGGCAGTACTTC
TRBD2	TRBJ2-3	TRBV9	-	CASSYGTSGNPGTDTQYF	TGTGCCAGCAGCTATGGGACTAGCGGGAACCCCGGAACAGATACGCAGTATTTT
-	TRBJ1-1	TRBV30	-	CAWSGGLLNTEAFF	TGTGCCTGGAGTGGGGGACTTTTAAACACTGAAGCTTTCTTT
-	TRBJ2-3	TRBV7-2	once	CASSSGPTDTQYF	TGTGCCAGCAGCTCCGGACCTACAGATACGCAGTATTTT
TRBD1	TRBJ1-2	TRBV5-4	-	CASSLSGGAGYGYTF	TGTGCCAGCAGCTTGTCAGGGGGCGCCGGCTATGGCTACACCTTC
-	TRBJ1-3	TRBV6-6	-	CASSYDSGGGNTIYF	TGTGCCAGCAGTTACGACAGCGGCGGGGGAAACACCATATATTTT
-	TRBJ2-7	TRBV29-1	medium-sized	CSVLSGGRGEQYF	TGCAGCGTTCTAAGCGGAGGCCGCGGCGAGCAGTACTTC
-	TRBJ2-2	TRBV7-7	-	CASSSSPGLNTGELFF	TGTGCTAGCAGCTCGTCCCCGGGACTTAACACCGGGGAGCTGTTTTTT
TRBD2	TRBJ2-2	TRBV9	few	CASSVDGRARELFF	TGTGCCAGCAGCGTAGACGGGAGGGCCCGGGAGCTGTTTTTT
TRBD1	TRBJ2-3	TRBV18	-	CASSGGTGGTDTQYF	TGTGCCAGCTCCGGGGGGACAGGGGGCACAGATACGCAGTATTTT
-	TRBJ1-1	TRBV28	-	CASTKSGVGTEAFF	TGTGCCAGCACTAAATCGGGGGTAGGGACTGAAGCTTTCTTT
-	TRBJ2-5	TRBV5-6	-	CASRRQGEGETQYF	TGTGCCAGCAGACGGCAGGGGGAGGGAGAGACCCAGTACTTC
-	TRBJ2-2	TRBV28	-	CASSLGAGGASTGELFF	TGTGCCAGCAGTTTAGGGGCCGGGGGCGCCAGCACCGGGGAGCTGTTTTTT
-	TRBJ1-3	TRBV5-5	-	CASSLNQGFSGNTIYF	TGTGCCAGCAGCCTGAACCAGGGGTTCTCTGGAAACACCATATATTTT
-	TRBJ1-1	TRBV10-3	-	CAISDNNFGGTEAFF	TGTGCCATCAGTGACAATAATTTCGGGGGCACTGAAGCTTTCTTT
-	TRBJ1-1	TRBV7-3	-	CASSFTGNTEAFF	TGTGCCAGCAGCTTCACCGGAAATACTGAAGCTTTCTTT
TRBD1	TRBJ1-1	TRBV5-1	-	CASNLEVQGVAFF	TGCGCCAGCAACTTGGAAGTACAGGGGGTAGCTTTCTTT
TRBD1	TRBJ2-5	TRBV5-4	-	CASSPARTGQETQYF	TGTGCCAGCAGCCCGGCAAGGACAGGGCAAGAGACCCAGTACTTC
-	TRBJ2-5	TRBV5-1	-	CASSLDSRGGKETQYF	TGCGCCAGCAGCTTGGATAGCAGGGGAGGTAAAGAGACCCAGTACTTC
-	TRBJ2-5	TRBV7-2	-	CASSFFPSTPTQETQYF	TGTGCCAGCAGCTTTTTCCCCTCGACACCAACGCAGGAGACCCAGTACTTC
-	TRBJ1-1	TRBV18	-	CASSQNRANTEAFF	TGTGCCAGCTCACAGAACAGGGCGAACACTGAAGCTTTCTTT
-	TRBJ1-1	TRBV5-1	-	CASSLRQDSEAFF	TGCGCCAGCAGCTTGAGGCAGGACTCTGAAGCTTTCTTT
TRBD1	TRBJ1-2	TRBV29-1	-	CSVENPARGRDSGYTF	TGCAGCGTTGAAAACCCTGCCAGGGGGCGAGATAGTGGCTACACCTTC
-	TRBJ2-3	TRBV7-3	few	CASSFRVGSTDTQYF	TGTGCCAGCAGCTTCAGGGTTGGGAGTACAGATACGCAGTATTTT